One and the same sample provided the 23 T cell receptor beta chains below, sequenced in a study of shared clonotypes between healthy human individuals (dated by TCRdb to about 2020). CD8 naive samples consisted of CD45RO-negative cells that were positively selected for CCR7, yielding a CD45RA+CCR7+ population without TemRA cells. To prepare the library, the immunoSEQ multiplex PCR assay was applied. TCRdb re-hosts the immuneACCESS table, in-frame sequences only. Its copies lack some clones; in the studies checked, an unresolved V gene accounts for under half of them, and the cause for the rest is not known. For this sample the table gives millions of clones, of which roughly 94% were detected only once. About 1.1% of the sample is held by the ten biggest clonotypes. The sequenced sample consisted of naive CD8+ T cells sorted from blood. The cell subset or site label on this specimen signifies: CD45RA+CCR7+. The receptors were gathered from a man aged 18 to 30 in good health.

In regard to this clone: The same CDR3 is also encoded by other DNA sequences in this sample. This rearrangement joins TRBV7-9 to TRBJ2-5; TRBD2 is a possible D gene (5 bases). Trimming pared 0 bases from V and 3 bases from J, leaving 8 bases between. Germline V gives CDR1 SEHNR, CDR2 FQNEAQ (reference sequence). The CDR3 spans 14 residues. The CDR3 sequence is CASSLAGLKETQYF. In DNA form, the CDR3 reads TGTGCCAGCAGCTTAGCCGGACTCAAAGAGACCCAGTACTTC.

The J gene is TRBJ2-1, the V gene TRBV12-5; no clear D gene. The germline V and J ends were trimmed by 5 bases and 5 bases, with 4 bases remaining between them. CDR1 and CDR2 from the germline V gene are LGHNT and FRNRAP. CDR3 length: 11 residues. CDR3 region: CASGPDNEQFF. As DNA, the CDR3 is TGTGCTAGTGGTCCAGACAATGAGCAGTTCTTC.

The chain's CDR3 is CASSLERGLNSPLHF. CDR3 DNA: TGCGCCAGCAGCCTGGAACGGGGGCTTAATTCACCCCTCCACTTT. This sequence joins TRBV5-1 and TRBJ1-6; D is perhaps TRBD1 (6 bases). The germline CDR1 and CDR2 sequences are SGHRS and YFSETQ. V was cut by 4 bases and J by 6 bases, with 14 bases left in between. The CDR3 length is 15 residues.

The chain joins TRBV9 to TRBJ2-2; 13 bases agree with TRBD2. The CDR3 runs 18 residues. J lost 7 bases, V lost 3 bases, and 12 bases had no gene match. The germline V gene encodes CDR1 SGDLS and CDR2 YYNGEE. CDR3 loop: CASSASRTSGSIDGELFF. DNA for the CDR3: TGTGCCAGCAGCGCCTCCAGGACTAGCGGGAGCATTGACGGGGAGCTGTTTTTT.

The chain joins TRBV28 to TRBJ2-5, with TRBD1 identical over 7 bases. V shed 6 bases and J 4 bases; nucleotides not matched to a gene: 8. The CDR3 totals 14 residues. The germline gives CDR1 MDHEN, CDR2 SYDVKM. CDR3 sequence reads: CASRRSGGGETQYF. CDR3 DNA sequence: TGTGCCAGCAGACGCTCAGGGGGTGGAGAGACCCAGTACTTC.

The chain joins TRBV7-6 to TRBJ2-7, with D perhaps TRBD1 or TRBD2 (6 bases each). The germline V gene encodes CDR1 SGHVS and CDR2 FNYEAQ. CDR3 length: 15 amino acids. V shed 4 bases and J shed 3 bases, with 16 bases lying between them. The CDR3 is CASSSGRGHLYEQYF. CDR3 nucleotides: TGTGCCAGCAGCTCCGGGCGGGGACACCTCTACGAGCAGTACTTC. Full variable domain (outside the CDR3, taken from reference TRBV7-6 and TRBJ2-7): GAGVSQSPRYKVTKRGQDVALRCDPISGHVSLYWYRQALGQGPEFLTYFNYEAQQDKSGLPNDRFSAERPEGSISTLTIQRTEQRDSAMYRCASSSGRGHLYEQYFGPGTRLTVT.

The chain uses TRBV11-2 and TRBJ2-3; 7 bases line up with TRBD2. Germline-derived CDR1 and CDR2 are SGHAT and FQNNGV. There are 19 residues in the CDR3. Germline trimming cut 0 bases from V and 2 bases from J; bases unmatched to any gene: 14. CDR3 amino acids: CASSLDGAAWEGPTDTQYF. The CDR3 nucleotides read TGTGCCAGCAGCTTAGATGGGGCCGCGTGGGAGGGCCCCACAGATACGCAGTATTTT.

This chain uses TRBV10-3 with TRBJ1-1, with TRBD1 matching 9 bases. The CDR3 spans 16 residues. Germline V lookup: CDR1 ENHRY, CDR2 SYGVKD. J gave up 4 bases and V 2 bases, and 8 bases lay outside the gene matches. The CDR3 bases are TGTGCCATCAGTGAGCCCGGACAGGGACAGGGCACTGAAGCTTTCTTT. Translation: CAISEPGQGQGTEAFF.

The V and J genes are TRBV5-6 and TRBJ2-7; 11 bases agree with TRBD2. Germline lookup yields CDR1 SGHDT and CDR2 YYEEEE. The length of the CDR3 is 15 residues. With 3 bases clipped from V and 2 bases from J, the junction kept 4 bases outside the gene matches. The CDR3 nucleotides are TGTGCCAGCAGCTCCTGGGGACTAGCGGCCTACGAGCAGTACTTC. Translated, it gives CASSSWGLAAYEQYF.

This clone was seen a handful of times. The chain uses TRBV4-1 and TRBJ1-1; D unclear. The CDR3 is 15 amino acids. Trimming stripped 1 base from V and 0 bases from J, with 9 bases between. From germline, CDR1 is MGHRA and CDR2 YSYEKL. The CDR3 region is CASSQVVRMNTEAFF. The CDR3 region has the DNA TGCGCCAGCAGCCAAGTTGTCAGAATGAACACTGAAGCTTTCTTT.

This clone was recorded only once. The chain couples TRBV7-9 to TRBJ2-7; D is possibly TRBD1 (6 bases). CDR1 SEHNR and CDR2 FQNEAQ come from the germline V gene (reference sequence). The CDR3 length is 13 residues. The V end was cut by 4 bases, the J end by 6 bases, with 13 bases between. CDR3 sequence (DNA): TGTGCCAGCAGCTCAGACAGGTTTCCCGAGCAGTACTTC. It specifies CASSSDRFPEQYF. Supplemented by reference TRBV7-9 and TRBJ2-7, the full variable domain reads DTGVSQNPRHKITKRGQNVTFRCDPISEHNRLYWYRQTLGQGPEFLTYFQNEAQLEKSRLLSDRFSAERPKGSFSTLEIQRTEQGDSAMYLCASSSDRFPEQYFGPGTRLTVT.

The J gene is TRBJ1-1, the V gene TRBV7-3, with D hard to call. The CDR3 covers 13 residues. Trimming took off 5 bases at V and 6 bases at J, with 13 bases between the two ends. Germline V CDR1 and CDR2: SGHTA, FQGTGA. CDR3 sequence reads: CASSRVLGAEAFF. CDR3 coding DNA: TGTGCCAGCAGCCGTGTTCTCGGGGCTGAAGCTTTCTTT.

This CDR3 is CASSLTVLNEQFF. The CDR3 DNA follows: TGTGCCAGCAGCTTAACCGTGCTCAATGAGCAGTTCTTC. The chain has TRBV7-2 and TRBJ2-1; no clear D. Germline CDR1 SGHTA, CDR2 FQGNSA. Between the trimmed V and J ends, which lost 2 bases and 6 bases, there was a span of 8 bases. The CDR3 consists of 13 residues. The full variable domain, rest sourced from reference TRBV7-2 and TRBJ2-1, is GAGVSQSPSNKVTEKGKDVELRCDPISGHTALYWYRQSLGQGLEFLIYFQGNSAPDKSGLPSDRFSAERTGGSVSTLTIQRTQQEDSAVYLCASSLTVLNEQFFGPGTRLTVL.

The DNA for the CDR3 is TGTGCCAGCAGCGGGACCCCAGGTGAGCAGTTCTTC. Translated, it gives CASSGTPGEQFF. The chain employs TRBV27 and TRBJ2-1; D may be TRBD1 or TRBD2 (5 bases each). The germline gives CDR1 MNHEY, CDR2 SMNVEV (reference sequence). V lost 6 bases to trimming and J lost 9 bases, with 12 bases between them. The CDR3 has 12 residues.

Comments on this clone: One junction end disagrees with the germline gene, perhaps due to a read error. The chain recombines TRBV5-1 with TRBJ2-7; no clear D gene. Looked up from germline, CDR1 is SGHRS and CDR2 is YFSETQ. The CDR3 has 11 amino acids. This CDR3 is CASSLGYERYF. CDR3 nucleotide sequence: TGCGCCAGCAGCTTGGGATACGAGCGGTACTTC.

The chain links TRBV10-2 to TRBJ2-3, with D uncertain. The CDR3 extends over 12 amino acids. Germline-derived CDR1 and CDR2 are WSHSY and SAAADI. Trimming stripped 3 bases from V and 14 bases from J, with 15 bases between. The CDR3 spells CASSESFPFPYF. In nucleotides, the CDR3 is TGCGCCAGCAGTGAAAGTTTCCCCTTTCCGTATTTT.

This chain links TRBV30 with TRBJ1-2; D is perhaps TRBD1 (5 bases). The CDR3 contains 15 residues. Germline loops: CDR1 GTSNPN, CDR2 SVGIG (reference sequence). Trimming took 0 bases from V and 8 from J, leaving 19 bases between them. The CDR3 DNA reads as TGTGCCTGGAGTGTAATCGGGGCCCACCGGGGAGGCTACACCTTC. Translated, it gives CAWSVIGAHRGGYTF.

This sequence joins TRBV5-5 and TRBJ2-7; possible D gene TRBD2, 6 bases. CDR1 is SGHKS, CDR2 YYEKEE, per germline (reference sequence). V lost 2 bases and J 3 bases, leaving 12 bases between the germline ends. The CDR3 is made up of 14 amino acids. The CDR3 spells CASSFGGGGYEQYF. In DNA, the CDR3 is TGTGCCAGCAGCTTCGGGGGTGGTGGCTACGAGCAGTACTTC.

This clone was seen once. V gene TRBV7-6 combines with J gene TRBJ2-5; a weak D match, TRBD1 (5 bases). Germline V CDR1 and CDR2: SGHVS, FNYEAQ. V lost 5 bases and J lost 5, with 18 bases in between. The length of the CDR3 is 15 residues. CDR3 in amino acids: CASSALMRPGETQYF. In DNA, the CDR3 is TGTGCCAGCAGCGCACTCATGAGGCCAGGGGAGACCCAGTACTTC.

This clone was seen once. The rearrangement links TRBV11-2 to TRBJ2-7; D is possibly TRBD1 (5 bases). The CDR3 covers 12 residues. The V and J ends lost 8 bases and 3 bases respectively, with 11 bases between them. CDR1 is SGHAT, CDR2 FQNNGV, per germline. The CDR3: CASGPGNYEQYF. In DNA, the CDR3 is TGTGCCAGCGGGCCAGGGAACTACGAGCAGTACTTC.

The chain joins TRBV5-6 to TRBJ2-1; weak D call: TRBD1 (6 bases). The CDR3 sequence is 15 residues long. V dropped 5 bases and J dropped 0 bases, with 12 bases sitting between them. Germline CDR1 and CDR2: SGHDT and YYEEEE. The CDR3 loop is CASRTGMSSYNEQFF. As DNA, the CDR3 is TGTGCCAGCAGAACAGGGATGAGCTCCTACAATGAGCAGTTCTTC. The whole variable domain, filled in from reference TRBV5-6 and TRBJ2-1, reads DAGVTQSPTHLIKTRGQQVTLRCSPKSGHDTVSWYQQALGQGPQFIFQYYEEEERQRGNFPDRFSGHQFPNYSSELNVNALLLGDSALYLCASRTGMSSYNEQFFGPGTRLTVL.

In the case of this clone: The same CDR3 also results from other DNA sequences found in this sample. This sequence joins TRBV4-1 and TRBJ1-4; weak D call: TRBD1 (5 bases). Germline lookup yields CDR1 MGHRA and CDR2 YSYEKL. The CDR3 is 16 amino acids. With 0 bases removed from V and 3 bases from J, the gap between germline ends came to 11 bases. DNA of the CDR3: TGCGCCAGCAGCCAAGATGGCCGGGGGGCTAATGAAAAACTGTTTTTT. The encoded protein is CASSQDGRGANEKLFF.

The genes are TRBV6-4 and TRBJ2-1; D uncertain. Germline CDR1 is MRHNA and CDR2 is SNTAGT. The CDR3 totals 12 residues. Trimming removed 11 bases at V and 10 bases at J, with 18 bases between. CDR3 residues: CASALRYSEQFF. In nucleotides, the CDR3 is TGTGCCTCTGCTCTCAGGTACTCCGAGCAGTTCTTC.